Listed below are T cell receptor beta chains from one sample, sequenced in a study of blood T cell repertoires in COVID-19. The method was immunoSEQ multiplex PCR; TCRdb's version includes in-frame clones alone and lacks a portion of them. The data hold about 310,000 clones, with roughly 89% observed a single time. The sequenced sample was peripheral blood. The receptors shown here come from a woman aged 40 to 50 with COVID-19, enrolled during active disease. The CDR3 runs from the conserved cysteine through the conserved F or W. A D gene is named only where the DNA matches it firmly. Clone size, where shown, is once, few, many, or a class for clones that have expanded.

J | V | size | D | CDR3 | DNA
TRBJ2-1 | TRBV3-1/TRBV3-2 | NA | NA | CASSQQPGPNEQFF | TGTGCCAGCAGCCAACAACCCGGTCCGAATGAGCAGTTCTTC
TRBJ1-1 | TRBV18 | NA | TRBD1 | CASSPQGQGAVHTEAFF | TGTGCCAGCTCACCACAGGGGCAGGGGGCAGTTCACACTGAAGCTTTCTTT
TRBJ1-2 | TRBV7-9 | few | NA | CASSLGQGSYGYTF | TGTGCCAGCAGCTTAGGGCAGGGATCCTATGGCTACACCTTC
TRBJ1-3 | TRBV30 | NA | TRBD1 | CAWRETGDRNTIYF | TGTGCCTGGAGGGAAACAGGGGACCGAAACACCATATATTTT
TRBJ1-2 | TRBV7-9 | few | TRBD1 | CASSSRTGFFDYGYTF | TGTGCCAGCAGCTCCAGGACAGGGTTTTTCGACTATGGCTACACCTTC
TRBJ1-2 | TRBV7-9 | NA | TRBD1 | CASSLAGGTYGYTF | TGTGCCAGCAGCTTAGCAGGGGGCACCTATGGCTACACCTTC
TRBJ2-6 | TRBV5-1 | NA | NA | CASRGDSGANVLTF | TGCGCCAGCAGAGGGGACTCTGGGGCCAACGTCCTGACTTTC
TRBJ1-5 | TRBV6-1 | NA | NA | CASSEGPRWQPQHF | TGTGCCAGCAGTGAAGGTCCGCGGTGGCAGCCCCAGCATTTT
TRBJ2-7 | TRBV5-6 | NA | TRBD2 | CASSSGALYEQYF | TGTGCCAGCAGCAGCGGGGCCCTCTACGAGCAGTACTTC
TRBJ2-1 | TRBV5-1 | NA | NA | CASSLATRGYNEQFF | TGCGCCAGCAGCTTGGCTACTAGAGGCTACAATGAGCAGTTCTTC
TRBJ1-5 | TRBV10-3 | NA | TRBD1 | CAISGTGNQPQHF | TGTGCCATCAGTGGGACAGGAAATCAGCCCCAGCATTTT
TRBJ2-5 | TRBV30 | once | TRBD1 | CAWNRDRAQETQYF | TGTGCCTGGAACCGGGACAGAGCACAAGAGACCCAGTACTTC
TRBJ1-4 | TRBV28 | NA | TRBD1 | CASSTPGGVDEKLFF | TGTGCCAGCAGTACACCAGGGGGAGTCGATGAAAAACTGTTTTTT